This is a list of T cell receptor beta chains from one sample in a study of T cells in Graves' hyperthyroidism and ophthalmopathy. TCRdb passed the multiplex PCR reads through MiXCR, listing each CDR3 protein once. The top ten hold roughly 8.2% of the sample, which has approximately 560,000 distinct CDR3 sequences, roughly 50% seen once. Material: peripheral blood or thyroid tissue (not recorded which). These receptors were collected from a woman between 18 and 30 years old with Graves' hyperthyroidism. CDR3s include the opening cysteine and the closing phenylalanine or tryptophan. Fields, in order: clone size, D gene, V gene, J gene, CDR3 DNA, CDR3 protein. A D gene is named only where the DNA matches it firmly. For some rows the clone size is stated as once, few or many, or as a class when expanded; others skip it.

clone size: many; D gene: .; V gene: TRBV14; J gene: TRBJ1-1; CDR3 DNA: TGTGCCAGCAGCCTCCTGGTGGGGACTGAAGCTTTCTTT; CDR3 protein: CASSLLVGTEAFF
clone size: .; D gene: .; V gene: TRBV2; J gene: TRBJ1-1; CDR3 DNA: TGTGCCAGCGTTATTATACTGAACACTGAAGCTTTCTTT; CDR3 protein: CASVIILNTEAFF
clone size: .; D gene: .; V gene: TRBV19; J gene: TRBJ1-1; CDR3 DNA: TGTGCCAGTAGTATTGCAGGCACGAACACTGAAGCTTTCTTT; CDR3 protein: CASSIAGTNTEAFF
clone size: .; D gene: .; V gene: TRBV4-2; J gene: TRBJ2-5; CDR3 DNA: TGTGCCAGCTCACCAGACGAGACCCAGTACTTC; CDR3 protein: CASSPDETQYF
clone size: few; D gene: .; V gene: TRBV29-1; J gene: TRBJ1-5; CDR3 DNA: TGCAGCGTCAGAGACAGCTTCAATCAGCCCCAGCATTTT; CDR3 protein: CSVRDSFNQPQHF
clone size: many; D gene: TRBD1; V gene: TRBV10-3; J gene: TRBJ1-4; CDR3 DNA: TGTGCCAGCCAGACAGGGCCGGGTGAAAAACTGTTTTTT; CDR3 protein: CASQTGPGEKLFF
clone size: few; D gene: TRBD1; V gene: TRBV20-1; J gene: TRBJ2-7; CDR3 DNA: TGCAGTGCCCCAGGGGGAGTGAGAGACGAGCAGTACTTC; CDR3 protein: CSAPGGVRDEQYF
clone size: .; D gene: TRBD2; V gene: TRBV6-6; J gene: TRBJ2-5; CDR3 DNA: TGTGCCAGCAGCCGTAGCGGGAACGGGGAGACCCAGTACTTC; CDR3 protein: CASSRSGNGETQYF
clone size: many; D gene: TRBD1; V gene: TRBV10-3; J gene: TRBJ1-6; CDR3 DNA: TGTGCCATCAGTGGAGGACAGGAGGGGATTAATTCACCCCTCCACTTT; CDR3 protein: CAISGGQEGINSPLHF
clone size: few; D gene: .; V gene: TRBV7-9; J gene: TRBJ1-2; CDR3 DNA: TGTGCCAGCAGCTTAAGTGTTATGCCAGTGGGTGCTAACTATGGCTACACCTTC; CDR3 protein: CASSLSVMPVGANYGYTF